What follows is one T cell receptor beta chain and its context. Its antigen remains unknown. The sample originates from a study of T cell responses to AZD1222 COVID-19 vaccine. Findings of the study overall: Repertoires in all cases were sampled only once the peak T cell response had passed.

Generated by immunoSEQ multiplex PCR, the TCRdb table keeps only in-frame clones and is missing some. This table has roughly 170,000 clones, more than 85% appearing once. Germline CDR1 reads SGHRS; CDR2 reads YFSETQ. This CDR3 comprises 15 residues. Trimming removed 3 bases from V and 2 bases from J; junction bases left unmatched: 2. The sequencing here drew on peripheral blood, taken on day 0 of AZD1222 vaccination. The clonotype comes from an adult in good health. The V gene is TRBV5-1, the J gene TRBJ1-5; TRBD1 matches at 10 bases. CDR3 nucleotides: TGCGCCAGCAGCTCAGGGACAGGGGGCAATCAGCCCCAGCATTTT. This sequence encodes CASSSGTGGNQPQHF.